This T cell receptor beta chain was identified in a study of T cell repertoires in cytomegalovirus infection. Study details: The study used recently identified HLA-C-restricted and well-studied HLA-B-restricted CMV epitopes. Through public TCR beta signatures, both CMV infection and matching HLA type were indicated. Findings and caveats of the study: CMV-specific TCR beta clonotypes restricted by HLA-C were the ones dominating the ex vivo response.

TCRdb recomputed calls from the reads with MiXCR, one row per CDR3 protein. The sample yields 150,000 or so distinct CDR3 sequences, over 30% seen once. A few counts support this clonotype. What it binds is not known. Germline V gene data show CDR1 as SGHNT and CDR2 as YENEEA. The V gene lost 5 bases and the J gene lost 1 base, with 12 bases spanning the gap. There are 14 residues in the CDR3. The clonotype was recovered from a human donor in good health (CMV status not recorded). Some clones in this sample may be carry-over from other donors' samples. V and J are TRBV11-3 and TRBJ2-7, with D unresolved. Material: CD8+ T cells from cultured PBMCs, obtained from culture after CMV antigen stimulation. DNA for the CDR3: TGTGCCAGCAGCGAGACCGACGGATCCTACGAGCAGTACTTC. Translated: CASSETDGSYEQYF.